This T cell receptor beta chain derives from a study of T-cell reconstitution after alpha-beta-depleted transplantation in children. Unique molecular identifiers featured in how the TCRbeta library was prepared. Each CDR3 protein gets one entry after TCRdb re-called the PCR reads with MiXCR. The sample holds some 250,000 distinct CDR3 sequences, around 12% seen once. This clonotype showed up just a few times. CDR1 and CDR2 from the germline V gene are MNHEY and SVGEGT. CDR3 size: 14 residues. The V and J ends lost 4 bases and 8 bases respectively, with 15 bases between them. The sequencing used PBMCs from the stem cell graft donor, collected from the stem cell graft. The TCR was taken from a human donor who donated a stem cell graft to a child with acute lymphoblastic leukemia. The chain combines TRBV6-2 or TRBV6-3 with TRBJ2-1; D possibly uses TRBD1 or TRBD2 (5 bases each). The CDR3 nucleotides read TGTGCCAGCAGTTCGGGACCCCTGGGGTATGAGCAGTTCTTC. Encoded protein: CASSSGPLGYEQFF.